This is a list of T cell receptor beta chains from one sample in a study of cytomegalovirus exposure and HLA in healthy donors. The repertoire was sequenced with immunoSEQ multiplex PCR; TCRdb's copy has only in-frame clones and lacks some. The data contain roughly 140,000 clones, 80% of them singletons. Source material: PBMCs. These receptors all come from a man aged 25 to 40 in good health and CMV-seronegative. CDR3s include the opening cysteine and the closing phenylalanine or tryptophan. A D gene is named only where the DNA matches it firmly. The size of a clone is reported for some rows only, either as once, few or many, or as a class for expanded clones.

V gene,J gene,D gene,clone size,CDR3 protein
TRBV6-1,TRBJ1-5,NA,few,CATQRGNQPQNF
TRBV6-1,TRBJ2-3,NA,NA,CASNEFRATPSTDTQYF
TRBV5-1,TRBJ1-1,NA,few,CASSFVRSENTEAFF
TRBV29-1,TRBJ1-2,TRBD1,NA,CSVIQGANYGYTF
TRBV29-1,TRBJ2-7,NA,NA,CSVADYREQYF
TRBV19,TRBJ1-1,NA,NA,CASSPGQYEAFF
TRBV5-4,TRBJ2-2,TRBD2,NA,CASSLGLAGTGELFF
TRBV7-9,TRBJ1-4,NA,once,CATREEHAGANEKLFF
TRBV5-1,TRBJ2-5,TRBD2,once,CASSLGIAGGEETQYF
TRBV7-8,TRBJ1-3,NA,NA,CASSLRQGGNTIYF
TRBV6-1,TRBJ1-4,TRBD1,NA,CASSLRGTRLFF
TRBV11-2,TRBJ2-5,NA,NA,CASSFSGETQYF
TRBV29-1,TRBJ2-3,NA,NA,CSVEGEIGYTQYF
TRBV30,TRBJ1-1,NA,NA,CAWKGTSLLDTEAFF
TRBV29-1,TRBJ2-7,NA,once,CSVVYRTTVTYEQYF
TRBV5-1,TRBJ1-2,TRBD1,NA,CASTQGQVQGGYTF
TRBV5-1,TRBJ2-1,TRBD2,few,CASSSRASGKYNEQFF
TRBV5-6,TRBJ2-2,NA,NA,CASSLFRYSTTGELFF
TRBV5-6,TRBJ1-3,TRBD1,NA,CASSTLDRGRFYGNTIYF
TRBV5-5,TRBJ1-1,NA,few,CASSLGHKNTEAFF
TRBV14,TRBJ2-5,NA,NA,CASSPGGETQYF
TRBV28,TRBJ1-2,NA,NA,CASSPIPTGPYGYTF
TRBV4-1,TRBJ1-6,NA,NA,CASSQEGGKTSYNSPLHF
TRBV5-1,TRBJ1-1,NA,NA,CASSQGQSPNQEAFF
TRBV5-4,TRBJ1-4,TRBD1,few,CASRPGQDNEKLFF
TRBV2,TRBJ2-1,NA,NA,CASRTGTWGEQFF
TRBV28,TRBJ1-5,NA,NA,CASSLFAGFNQPQHF
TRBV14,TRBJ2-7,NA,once,CASSQDLLQQYF
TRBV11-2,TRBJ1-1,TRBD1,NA,CASSSRGQGLNTEAFF
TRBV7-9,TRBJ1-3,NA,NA,CASSKQELGDTIYF
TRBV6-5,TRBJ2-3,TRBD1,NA,CASSYQTGDTDTQYF
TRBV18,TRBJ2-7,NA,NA,CASSPRGGGSYEQYF
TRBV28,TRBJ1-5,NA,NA,CASSNFRGSGQPQHF
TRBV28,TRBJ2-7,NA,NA,CASRVLAPPGEQYF
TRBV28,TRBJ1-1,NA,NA,CASRLGQNTEAFF
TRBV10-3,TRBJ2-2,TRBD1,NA,CAIRPGQINTGELFF
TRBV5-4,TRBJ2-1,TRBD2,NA,CASSPTGGLASNEQFF
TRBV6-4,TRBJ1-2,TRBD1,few,CASSDSEGAANYGYTF
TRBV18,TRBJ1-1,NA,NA,CASSLNRDTEAFF
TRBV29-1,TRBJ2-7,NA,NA,CSVRVGGSYEQYF
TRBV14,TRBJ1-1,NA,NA,CASSQDMRVNTEAFF
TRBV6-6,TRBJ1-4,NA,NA,CASSYYTGANEKLFF
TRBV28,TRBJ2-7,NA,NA,CASRVRGTRNYEQYF
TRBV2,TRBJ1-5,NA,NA,CASSESDQPQHF
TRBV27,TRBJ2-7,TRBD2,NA,CASGGLAGETYEQYF
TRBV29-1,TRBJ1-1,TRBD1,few,CSVERQGNTEAFF
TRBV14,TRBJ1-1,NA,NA,CASSQDSLDNIAFF
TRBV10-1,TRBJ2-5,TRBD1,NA,CASSKTGDQETQYF
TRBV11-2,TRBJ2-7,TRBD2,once,CASSPGGATSYEQYF
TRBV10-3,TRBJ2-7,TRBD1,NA,CAISAGQGTTYEQYF
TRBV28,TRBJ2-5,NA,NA,CASSPGQPSETQYF
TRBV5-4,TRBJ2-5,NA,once,CASSPDRKETQYF
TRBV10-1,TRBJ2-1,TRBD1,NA,CASSPTGGSEQFF
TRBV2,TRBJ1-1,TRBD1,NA,CASSRRDRVRWVNTEAFF
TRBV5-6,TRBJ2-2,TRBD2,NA,CASSLPVTSGGAAGELFF
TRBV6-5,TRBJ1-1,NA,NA,CASRSPRGNTEAFF
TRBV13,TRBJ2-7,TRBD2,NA,CASSLRGGLAGVEQYF
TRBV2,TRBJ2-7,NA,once,CASRRTMGGFEQYF
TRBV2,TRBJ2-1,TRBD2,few,CASSATSGAVNEQFF
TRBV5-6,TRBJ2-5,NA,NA,CASSLTTVGETQYF